This T cell receptor beta chain was identified in a study of T-cell reconstitution after alpha-beta-depleted transplantation in children. As it was prepared, the TCRbeta library received unique molecular identifiers. TCRdb re-derived calls from the PCR reads in MiXCR, one entry per CDR3 protein. In the table there are roughly 5,000 distinct CDR3 sequences, 6% to 7.5% of which are singletons. By its share, this clonotype is medium-sized. The length of the CDR3 is 20 residues. From germline, CDR1 is SGHRS and CDR2 YFSETQ. V shed 4 bases and J 0 bases; nucleotides not matched to a gene: 14. This sample comprised PBMCs, mostly from graft donor cells, obtained 60 days after TCRalphabeta/CD19-depleted stem cell transplant. The receptor comes from a boy under two years old who had a stem cell transplant for SCID, so the T cells may come from the graft donor. The chain is built from TRBV5-1 and TRBJ2-6, with 9 bases identical to TRBD1. The CDR3 spells CASSLRETGGWHSGANVLTF. CDR3 coding DNA: TGCGCCAGCAGCCTAAGGGAGACAGGGGGGTGGCACTCTGGGGCCAACGTCCTGACTTTC.